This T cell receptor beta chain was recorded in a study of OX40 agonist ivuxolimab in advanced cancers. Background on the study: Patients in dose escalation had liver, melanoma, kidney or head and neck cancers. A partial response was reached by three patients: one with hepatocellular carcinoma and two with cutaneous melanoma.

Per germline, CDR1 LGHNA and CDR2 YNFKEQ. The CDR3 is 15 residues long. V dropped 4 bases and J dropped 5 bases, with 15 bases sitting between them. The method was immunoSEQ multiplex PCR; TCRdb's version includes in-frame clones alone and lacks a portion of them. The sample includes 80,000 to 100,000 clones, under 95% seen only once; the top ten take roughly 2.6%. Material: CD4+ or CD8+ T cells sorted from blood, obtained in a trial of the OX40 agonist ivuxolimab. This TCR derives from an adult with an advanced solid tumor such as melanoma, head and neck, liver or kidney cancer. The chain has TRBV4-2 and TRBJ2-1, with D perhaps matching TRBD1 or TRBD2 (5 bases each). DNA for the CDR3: TGTGCCAGCAGCCCCGCACGGGACGTCAACAATGAGCAGTTCTTC. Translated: CASSPARDVNNEQFF.